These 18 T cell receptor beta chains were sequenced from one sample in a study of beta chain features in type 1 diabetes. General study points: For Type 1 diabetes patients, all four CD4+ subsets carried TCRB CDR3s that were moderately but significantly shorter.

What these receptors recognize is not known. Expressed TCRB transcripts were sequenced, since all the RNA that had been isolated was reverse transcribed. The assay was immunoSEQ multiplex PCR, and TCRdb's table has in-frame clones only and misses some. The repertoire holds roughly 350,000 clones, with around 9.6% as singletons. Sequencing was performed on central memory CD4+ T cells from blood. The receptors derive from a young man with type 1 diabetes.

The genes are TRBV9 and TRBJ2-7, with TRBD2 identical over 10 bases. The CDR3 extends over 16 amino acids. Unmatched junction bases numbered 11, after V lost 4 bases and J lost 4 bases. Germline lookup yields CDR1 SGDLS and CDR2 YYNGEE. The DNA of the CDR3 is TGTGCCAGCAGCCCCAGCTGGACTAGCGGAGGGTACGAGCAGTACTTC. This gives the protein CASSPSWTSGGYEQYF.

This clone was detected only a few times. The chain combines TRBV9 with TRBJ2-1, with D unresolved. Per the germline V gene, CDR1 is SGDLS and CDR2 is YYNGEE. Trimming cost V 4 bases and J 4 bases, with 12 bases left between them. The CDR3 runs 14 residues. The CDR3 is CASSLKDGYNEQFF. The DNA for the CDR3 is TGTGCCAGCAGCCTGAAGGACGGTTACAATGAGCAGTTCTTC.

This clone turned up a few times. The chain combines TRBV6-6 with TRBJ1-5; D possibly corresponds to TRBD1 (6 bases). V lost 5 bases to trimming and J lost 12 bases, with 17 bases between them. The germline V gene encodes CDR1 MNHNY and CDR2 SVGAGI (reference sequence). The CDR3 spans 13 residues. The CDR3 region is CASSKGENWVQHF. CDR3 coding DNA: TGTGCCAGCAGTAAGGGGGAAAACTGGGTCCAGCATTTT.

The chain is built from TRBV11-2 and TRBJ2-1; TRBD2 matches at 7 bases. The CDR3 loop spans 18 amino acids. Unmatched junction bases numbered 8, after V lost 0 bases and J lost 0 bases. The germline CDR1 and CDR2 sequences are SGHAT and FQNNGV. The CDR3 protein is CASSLDQGGSNSYNEQFF. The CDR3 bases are TGTGCCAGCAGCTTAGATCAGGGCGGGAGCAACTCCTACAATGAGCAGTTCTTC.

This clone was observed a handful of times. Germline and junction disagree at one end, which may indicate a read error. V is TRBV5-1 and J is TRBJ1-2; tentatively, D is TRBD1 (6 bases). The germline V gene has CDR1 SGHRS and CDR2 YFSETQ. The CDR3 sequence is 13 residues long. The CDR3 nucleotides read TGTGCCAGCAGCTTTCGGGGGCAGGATGGCTACACCTTC. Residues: CASSFRGQDGYTF.

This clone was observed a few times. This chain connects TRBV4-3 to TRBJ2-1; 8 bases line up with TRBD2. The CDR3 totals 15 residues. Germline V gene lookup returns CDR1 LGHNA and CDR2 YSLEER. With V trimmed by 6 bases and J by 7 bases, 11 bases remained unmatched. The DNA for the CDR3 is TGCGCCAGCAGAGTGGGGCGGGAGGTTGAAAATGAGCAGTTCTTC. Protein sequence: CASRVGREVENEQFF.

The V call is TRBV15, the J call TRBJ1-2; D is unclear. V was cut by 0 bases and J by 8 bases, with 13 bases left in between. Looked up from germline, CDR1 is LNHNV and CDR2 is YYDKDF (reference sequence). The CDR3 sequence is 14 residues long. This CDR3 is CATSRDRQVYGYTF. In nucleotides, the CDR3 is TGTGCCACCAGCAGAGATAGGCAGGTCTACGGCTACACCTTC.

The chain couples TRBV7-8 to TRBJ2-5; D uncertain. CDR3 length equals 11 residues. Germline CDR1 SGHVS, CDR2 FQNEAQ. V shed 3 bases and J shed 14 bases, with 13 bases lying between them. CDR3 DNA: TGTGCCAGCAGCTTCACAGCACCAGTTTACTTC. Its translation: CASSFTAPVYF.

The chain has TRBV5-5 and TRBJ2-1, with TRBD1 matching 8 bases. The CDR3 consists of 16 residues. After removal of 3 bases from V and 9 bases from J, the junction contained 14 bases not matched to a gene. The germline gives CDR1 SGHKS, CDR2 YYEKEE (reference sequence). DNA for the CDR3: TGTGCCAGCAGCTCCCAGGGGGCGGGTTCCTCCAGTGAGCAGTTCTTC. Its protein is CASSSQGAGSSSEQFF.

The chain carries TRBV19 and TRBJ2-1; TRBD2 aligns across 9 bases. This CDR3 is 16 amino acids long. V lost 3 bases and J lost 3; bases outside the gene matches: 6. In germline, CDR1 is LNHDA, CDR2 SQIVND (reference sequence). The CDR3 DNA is TGTGCCAGTAGTATGGAAGCGGGAGGAGTCTACAATGAGCAGTTCTTC. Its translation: CASSMEAGGVYNEQFF. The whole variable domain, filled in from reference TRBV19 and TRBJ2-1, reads DGGITQSPKYLFRKEGQNVTLSCEQNLNHDAMYWYRQDPGQGLRLIYYSQIVNDFQKGDIAEGYSVSREKKESFPLTVTSAQKNPTAFYLCASSMEAGGVYNEQFFGPGTRLTVL.

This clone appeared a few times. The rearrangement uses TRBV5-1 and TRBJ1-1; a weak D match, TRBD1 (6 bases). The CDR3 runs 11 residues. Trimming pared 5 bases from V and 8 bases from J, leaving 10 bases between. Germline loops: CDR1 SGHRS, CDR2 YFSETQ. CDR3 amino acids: CASRGDREAFF. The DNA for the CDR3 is TGCGCCAGCAGGGGTGACAGGGAAGCTTTCTTT.

CDR3 in amino acids: CASSLGPGNTGELFF. CDR3 coding DNA: TGTGCCAGCAGCTTGGGTCCTGGGAACACCGGGGAGCTGTTTTTT. This sequence joins TRBV2 and TRBJ2-2; the D is unclear. The CDR3 runs 15 residues. V was cut by 6 bases and J by 1 base, with 12 bases left in between. The germline gives CDR1 SNHLY, CDR2 FYNNEI. Full variable domain (remainder filled in from reference TRBV2 and TRBJ2-2): EPEVTQTPSHQVTQMGQEVILRCVPISNHLYFYWYRQILGQKVEFLVSFYNNEISEKSEIFDDQFSVERPDGSNFTLKIRSTKLEDSAMYFCASSLGPGNTGELFFGEGSRLTVL.

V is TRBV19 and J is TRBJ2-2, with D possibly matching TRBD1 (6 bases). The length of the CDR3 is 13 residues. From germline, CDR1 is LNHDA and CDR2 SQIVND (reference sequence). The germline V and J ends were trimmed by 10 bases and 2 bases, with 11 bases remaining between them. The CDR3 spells CATGDINTGELFF. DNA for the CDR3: TGTGCCACTGGGGACATTAACACCGGGGAGCTGTTTTTT.

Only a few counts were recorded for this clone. CDR3 in amino acids: CASSLAPSRGEMNTQYF. CDR3 sequence (DNA): TGTGCCAGCAGCTTGGCGCCTAGCCGGGGCGAAATGAATACGCAGTATTTT. V usage is TRBV5-6 and J usage is TRBJ2-3, with D possibly being TRBD1 or TRBD2 (5 bases each). V was clipped by 0 bases and J by 7 bases, with 21 bases between them. This CDR3 is 17 amino acids long. Germline V gene data show CDR1 as SGHDT and CDR2 as YYEEEE. The whole variable domain, remainder taken from reference TRBV5-6 and TRBJ2-3, is DAGVTQSPTHLIKTRGQQVTLRCSPKSGHDTVSWYQQALGQGPQFIFQYYEEEERQRGNFPDRFSGHQFPNYSSELNVNALLLGDSALYLCASSLAPSRGEMNTQYFGPGTRLTVL.

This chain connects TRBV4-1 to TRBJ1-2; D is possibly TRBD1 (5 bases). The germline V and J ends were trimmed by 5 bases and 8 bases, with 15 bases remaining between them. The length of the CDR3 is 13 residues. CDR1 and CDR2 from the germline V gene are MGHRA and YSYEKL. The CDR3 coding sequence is TGCGCCAGCAGCAGGGACGGCTTAAGGGGCTACACCTTC. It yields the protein CASSRDGLRGYTF.

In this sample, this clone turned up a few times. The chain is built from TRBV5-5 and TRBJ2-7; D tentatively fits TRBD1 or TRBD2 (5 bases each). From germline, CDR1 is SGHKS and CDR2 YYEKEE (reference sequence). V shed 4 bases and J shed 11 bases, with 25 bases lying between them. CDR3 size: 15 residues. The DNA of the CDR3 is TGTGCCAGCAGCCAAACCCCAGGGACCCTCTCTAGGGAGTACTTC. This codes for CASSQTPGTLSREYF. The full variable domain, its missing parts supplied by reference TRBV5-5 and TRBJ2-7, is DAGVTQSPTHLIKTRGQQVTLRCSPISGHKSVSWYQQVLGQGPQFIFQYYEKEERGRGNFPDRFSARQFPNYSSELNVNALLLGDSALYLCASSQTPGTLSREYFGPGTRLTVT.

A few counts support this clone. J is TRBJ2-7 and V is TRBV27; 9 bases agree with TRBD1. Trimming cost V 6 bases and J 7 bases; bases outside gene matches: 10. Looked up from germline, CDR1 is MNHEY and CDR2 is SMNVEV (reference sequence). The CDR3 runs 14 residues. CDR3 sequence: CASSQGQGLQEQYF. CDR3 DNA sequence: TGTGCCAGCAGCCAGGGACAGGGTCTCCAAGAGCAGTACTTC.

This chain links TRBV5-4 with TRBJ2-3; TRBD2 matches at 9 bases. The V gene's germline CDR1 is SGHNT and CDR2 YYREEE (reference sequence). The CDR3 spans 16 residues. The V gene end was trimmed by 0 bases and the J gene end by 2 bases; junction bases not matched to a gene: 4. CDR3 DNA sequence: TGTGCCAGCAGCTTGGGGCGGGAGGGATACACAGATACGCAGTATTTT. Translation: CASSLGREGYTDTQYF.